This T cell receptor (beta chain) was recovered during a study of blood T cells in healthy people across ages. Whole-study findings and limits: There were more naive CD4+ cells and higher diversity in long-lived donors than in aged donors. Per million T cells, the diversity of TCR beta decreased roughly linearly as age advanced.

Using a J-beta primer mix together with a sample-barcoded 5' primer, a second PCR was run for roughly 6 to 11 cycles. Each of the samples gave a minimum of 3 million paired-end reads that contained CDR3. TCRdb fed the 5' RACE reads into MiXCR, producing one record per CDR3 protein. The sample has approximately 680,000 distinct CDR3 sequences, 32% seen once; the top ten hold over 15%. The ends were cut back, 5 bases at V and 11 bases at J, with 21 bases in the middle. Germline V gives CDR1 MNHEY, CDR2 SVGAGI. This CDR3 is built from 14 residues. Worth noting for this clonotype: Its specificity is not known.

This TCR derives from a woman of 80 years or more in good health. This rearrangement joins TRBV6-5 to TRBJ2-5; maybe TRBD1 (7 bases). Sequencing was done on a sample of blood. As DNA, the CDR3 is TGTGCCAGCAGTAACACAGGGGCGCGGAGGGAGCAGTACTTC. Its protein is CASSNTGARREQYF.